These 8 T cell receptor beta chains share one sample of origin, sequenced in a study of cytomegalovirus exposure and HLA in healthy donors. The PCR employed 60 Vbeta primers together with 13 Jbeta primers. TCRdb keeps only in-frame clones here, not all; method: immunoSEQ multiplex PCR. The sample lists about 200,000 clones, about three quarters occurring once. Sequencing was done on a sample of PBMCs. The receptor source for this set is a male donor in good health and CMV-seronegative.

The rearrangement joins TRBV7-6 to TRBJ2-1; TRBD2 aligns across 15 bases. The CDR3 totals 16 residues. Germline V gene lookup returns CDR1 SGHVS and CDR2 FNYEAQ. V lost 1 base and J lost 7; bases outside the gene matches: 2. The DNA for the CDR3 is TGTGCCAGCAGCTTAGGGACTAGCGGGGGGGCTAATGAGCAGTTCTTC. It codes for CASSLGTSGGANEQFF.

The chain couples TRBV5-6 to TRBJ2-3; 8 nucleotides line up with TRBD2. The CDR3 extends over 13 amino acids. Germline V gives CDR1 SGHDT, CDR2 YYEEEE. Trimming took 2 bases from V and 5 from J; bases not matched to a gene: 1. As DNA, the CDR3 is TGTGCCAGCAGCTTACTAGCGGAAGATACGCAGTATTTT. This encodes CASSLLAEDTQYF. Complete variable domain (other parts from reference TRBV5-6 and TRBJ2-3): DAGVTQSPTHLIKTRGQQVTLRCSPKSGHDTVSWYQQALGQGPQFIFQYYEEEERQRGNFPDRFSGHQFPNYSSELNVNALLLGDSALYLCASSLLAEDTQYFGPGTRLTVL.

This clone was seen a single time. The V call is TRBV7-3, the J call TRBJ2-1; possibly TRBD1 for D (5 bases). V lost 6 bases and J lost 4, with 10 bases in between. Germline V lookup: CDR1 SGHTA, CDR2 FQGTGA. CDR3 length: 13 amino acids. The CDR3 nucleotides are TGTGCCAGCAGGTCTGACAGTTACAATGAGCAGTTCTTC. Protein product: CASRSDSYNEQFF.

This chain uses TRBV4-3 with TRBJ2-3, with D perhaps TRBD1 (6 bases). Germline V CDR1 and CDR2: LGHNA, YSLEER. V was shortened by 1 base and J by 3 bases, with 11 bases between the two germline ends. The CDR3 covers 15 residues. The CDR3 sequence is CASSQVKGTTDTQYF. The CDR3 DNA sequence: TGCGCCAGCAGCCAAGTGAAGGGGACAACAGATACGCAGTATTTT.

The CDR3 loop reads CASSDRVRANEKLFF. Here the CDR3 DNA reads TGTGCCAGTAGTGACAGGGTGAGGGCTAATGAAAAACTGTTTTTT. The chain is built from TRBV19 and TRBJ1-4; TRBD1 aligns across 7 bases. The CDR3 extends over 15 amino acids. Germline V gives CDR1 LNHDA, CDR2 SQIVND (reference sequence). Trimming removed 5 bases from V and 3 bases from J; junction bases left unmatched: 6.

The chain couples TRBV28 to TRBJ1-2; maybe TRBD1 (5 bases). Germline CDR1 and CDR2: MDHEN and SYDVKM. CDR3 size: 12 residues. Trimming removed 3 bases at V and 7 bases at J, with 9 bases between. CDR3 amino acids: CASSLGRVGYTF. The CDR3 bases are TGTGCCAGCAGTTTGGGCAGGGTTGGCTACACCTTC.

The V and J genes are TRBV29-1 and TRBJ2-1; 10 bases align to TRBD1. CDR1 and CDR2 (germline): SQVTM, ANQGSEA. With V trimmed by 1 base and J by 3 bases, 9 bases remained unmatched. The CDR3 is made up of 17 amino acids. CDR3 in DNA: TGCAGCGTTGAAGGCCGTACCGGGACAGGGGTCTACAATGAGCAGTTCTTC. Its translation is CSVEGRTGTGVYNEQFF.

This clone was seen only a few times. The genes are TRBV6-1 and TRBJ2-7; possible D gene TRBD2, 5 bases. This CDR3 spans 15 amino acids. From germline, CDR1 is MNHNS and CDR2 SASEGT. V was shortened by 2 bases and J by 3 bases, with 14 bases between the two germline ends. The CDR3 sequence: CASSEYEGMSYEQYF. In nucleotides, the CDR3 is TGTGCCAGCAGTGAATATGAGGGAATGAGCTACGAGCAGTACTTC.